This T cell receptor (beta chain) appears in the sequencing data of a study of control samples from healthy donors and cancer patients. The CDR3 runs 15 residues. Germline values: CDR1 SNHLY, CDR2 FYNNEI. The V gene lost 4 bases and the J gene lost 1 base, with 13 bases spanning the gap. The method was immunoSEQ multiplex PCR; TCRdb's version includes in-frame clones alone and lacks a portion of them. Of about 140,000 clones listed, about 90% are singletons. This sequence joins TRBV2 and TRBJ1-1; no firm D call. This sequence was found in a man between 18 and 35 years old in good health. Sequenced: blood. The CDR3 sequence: CASSGIPVGNTEAFF. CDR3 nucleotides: TGTGCCAGCAGTGGGATCCCCGTCGGGAACACTGAAGCTTTCTTT.